This entry lists 23 T cell receptor beta chains sequenced from one sample in a study of early T cells in non-severe SARS-CoV-2 infection (dated by TCRdb to about 2021). Libraries were constructed by 5' RACE. The sample was run on a NextSeq 500. TCRdb trimmed public reads at Q25 via fastp, called clones via MiXCR and kept in-frame beta chains. Identical CDR3 proteins give one entry, which carries the most common genes and DNA. The table for this sample lists roughly 70,000 distinct CDR3 sequences; about 13% of them were counted only once. 4.5% to 6.5% of the sample lies in the top ten. The sample taken for sequencing was whole blood. These receptors came from an adult who was a healthcare worker with PCR-confirmed SARS-CoV-2 infection or an uninfected control (not recorded which).

The J gene is TRBJ1-1, the V gene TRBV18; D gene unclear. This CDR3 is built from 14 residues. Germline CDR1 reads KGHSH; CDR2 reads LQKENI. V shed 4 bases and J shed 6 bases, with 15 bases lying between them. For the CDR3, the DNA is TGTGCCAGCTCACAGTACAAGGAACTTGCTGAAGCTTTCTTT. It yields the protein CASSQYKELAEAFF.

This clonotype was counted many times. The chain recombines TRBV20-1 with TRBJ1-5, with unresolved D. V was trimmed by 0 bases and J by 2 bases, leaving 5 bases between them. This CDR3 is built from 13 residues. Germline CDR1 DFQATT, CDR2 SNEGSKA (reference sequence). CDR3 DNA: TGCAGTGCTAGAGAGGCGGGCAATCAGCCCCAGCATTTT. This encodes CSAREAGNQPQHF.

This clonotype was observed a few times. The chain employs TRBV7-2 and TRBJ2-1; TRBD1 is a possible D gene (5 bases). Per germline, CDR1 SGHTA and CDR2 FQGNSA. Trimming stripped 0 bases from V and 3 bases from J, with 9 bases between. This CDR3 comprises 15 residues. CDR3 nucleotides: TGTGCCAGCAGCTTAGCGGGGCTAAGCTACAATGAGCAGTTCTTC. Translating gives CASSLAGLSYNEQFF.

The J gene is TRBJ2-5, the V gene TRBV10-3, with D possibly TRBD1 on 6 matching bases. Trimming pared 7 bases from V and 3 bases from J, leaving 6 bases between. This CDR3 has 11 amino acids. Germline CDR1 and CDR2: ENHRY and SYGVKD. CDR3 DNA: TGTGCCATCACAGGGGAAGAGACCCAGTACTTC. It specifies CAITGEETQYF.

This clonotype came up many times. This sequence joins TRBV6-1 and TRBJ2-3; D might be TRBD1 or TRBD2, each matching 6 bases. CDR3 size: 15 residues. CDR1 and CDR2 (germline): MNHNS, SASEGT. V was clipped by 7 bases and J by 2 bases, with 16 bases between them. CDR3 protein: CASTRGGLTTDTQYF. The CDR3 DNA reads as TGTGCCAGCACGAGAGGGGGGCTCACCACAGATACGCAGTATTTT.

This chain links TRBV7-9 with TRBJ2-3; D possibly corresponds to TRBD1 (5 bases). The CDR3 is 18 residues long. From germline, CDR1 is SEHNR and CDR2 FQNEAQ (reference sequence). V was clipped by 4 bases and J by 2 bases, with 22 bases between them. Here the CDR3 reads CASSSPFGTQADTDTQYF. The CDR3 DNA reads TGTGCCAGCAGCTCCCCATTTGGCACACAGGCGGACACAGATACGCAGTATTTT.

This clonotype was detected ten times or more. The chain joins TRBV10-3 to TRBJ2-7, with D perhaps matching TRBD2 (6 bases). CDR1 and CDR2 (germline): ENHRY, SYGVKD. The V end lost 7 bases, the J end lost 3 bases, and 22 bases lay between the germline ends. The CDR3 consists of 16 residues. The CDR3 is CAINTNLVREVYEQYF. For the CDR3, the DNA is TGTGCCATCAACACCAACCTGGTGCGGGAAGTCTACGAGCAGTACTTC.

In this sample, this clonotype turned up many times. The chain employs TRBV28 and TRBJ2-2; unclear D gene. The CDR3 extends over 13 amino acids. The V and J ends lost 8 bases and 2 bases respectively, with 9 bases between them. CDR1 and CDR2 (germline): MDHEN, SYDVKM. CDR3 DNA sequence: TGTGCCAGCCTAGACCCAAACACCGGGGAGCTGTTTTTT. Encoded protein: CASLDPNTGELFF. The whole variable domain, filled in from reference TRBV28 and TRBJ2-2, reads DVKVTQSSRYLVKRTGEKVFLECVQDMDHENMFWYRQDPGLGLRLIYFSYDVKMKEKGDIPEGYSVSREKKERFSLILESASTNQTSMYLCASLDPNTGELFFGEGSRLTVL.

This clonotype was seen a single time. The rearrangement joins TRBV6-1 to TRBJ1-1; the D gene is possibly TRBD1 (5 bases). Trimming shortened V by 2 bases and J by 7 bases, and 14 bases separated the two germline ends. The CDR3 has 14 residues. The germline V gene encodes CDR1 MNHNS and CDR2 SASEGT. CDR3 in DNA: TGTGCCAGCAGTGAAAGGGGTCGGGGGATTGAAGCTTTCTTT. This gives the protein CASSERGRGIEAFF.

At least ten counts were recorded for this clonotype. The chain links TRBV12-3 or TRBV12-4 to TRBJ2-7; D is unresolved. The CDR3 spans 11 residues. Trimming removed 10 bases from V and 7 bases from J, with 14 bases in between. DNA for the CDR3: TGTGCCACTGCAAGGGCGAGAGAGCAGTACTTC. This sequence encodes CATARAREQYF.

This clonotype was seen a few times. The V call is TRBV29-1, the J call TRBJ2-5; D uncertain. Trimming shortened V by 3 bases and J by 2 bases, and 10 bases separated the two germline ends. The length of the CDR3 is 13 residues. Germline CDR1 and CDR2: SQVTM and ANQGSEA. The CDR3: CSVDSADQETQYF. The CDR3 region has the DNA TGCAGCGTTGACTCGGCAGATCAAGAGACCCAGTACTTC. Together with reference TRBV29-1 and TRBJ2-5, the CDR3 gives the full variable domain: SAVISQKPSRDICQRGTSLTIQCQVDSQVTMMFWYRQQPGQSLTLIATANQGSEATYESGFVIDKFPISRPNLTFSTLTVSNMSPEDSSIYLCSVDSADQETQYFGPGTRLLVL.

This clonotype was detected only a few times. This chain uses TRBV5-1 with TRBJ2-7, with 7 nucleotides matching TRBD2. The CDR3 has 13 residues. Per the germline V gene, CDR1 is SGHRS and CDR2 is YFSETQ. V was pared by 7 bases and J by 0 bases, with 4 bases of the junction left unmatched. CDR3 nucleotide sequence: TGCGCCAGCGGGCGGGAGCGCTCCTACGAGCAGTACTTC. Translating it yields CASGRERSYEQYF.

The rearrangement joins TRBV5-1 to TRBJ1-1, with 7 bases lining up with TRBD1. This CDR3 comprises 15 residues. Germline CDR1 reads SGHRS; CDR2 reads YFSETQ. V shed 0 bases and J 3 bases; nucleotides not matched to a gene: 5. This CDR3 reads CASSLEGTEYTEAFF. The CDR3 region has the DNA TGCGCCAGCAGCTTGGAGGGGACAGAGTACACTGAAGCTTTCTTT.

This clonotype occurred many times. This chain joins TRBV7-2 and TRBJ1-1, with TRBD1 matching 7 bases. This CDR3 has 14 residues. Germline V gene sequence: CDR1 SGHTA, CDR2 FQGNSA. The junction had 0 bases not matched to a gene; V was cut back by 1 base and J by 1 base. The CDR3 spells CASSLDRGNTEAFF. The CDR3 nucleotides read TGTGCCAGCAGCTTAGACAGGGGGAACACTGAAGCTTTCTTT.

This clonotype was detected only a few times. V usage is TRBV7-6 and J usage is TRBJ2-3; the D is unclear. The CDR3 is 13 residues long. Trimming removed 5 bases from V and 5 bases from J, with 11 bases in between. Germline-derived CDR1 and CDR2 are SGHVS and FNYEAQ. The CDR3 reads CASSPQPGDTQYF. CDR3 sequence (DNA): TGTGCCAGCAGCCCACAGCCGGGAGATACGCAGTATTTT.

This clonotype appeared many times. CDR3 protein: CASSARTANTGELFF. Here the CDR3 DNA reads TGCGCCAGCAGCGCACGGACAGCAAACACCGGGGAGCTGTTTTTT. The chain has TRBV5-1 and TRBJ2-2; a possible D gene is TRBD1 (6 bases). CDR3 size: 15 residues. The V gene lost 4 bases and the J gene lost 2 bases, with 12 bases spanning the gap. Germline V gene data show CDR1 as SGHRS and CDR2 as YFSETQ.

This clonotype was recorded many times. The chain joins TRBV12-3 or TRBV12-4 to TRBJ1-1; unclear D gene. CDR3 length: 13 amino acids. Trimming removed 0 bases at V and 3 bases at J, with 5 bases between. Here the CDR3 reads CASSLAFYTEAFF. Written as DNA, the CDR3 is TGTGCCAGCAGTTTAGCGTTTTACACTGAAGCTTTCTTT.

This clonotype was seen a few times. V gene TRBV6-2 or TRBV6-3 combines with J gene TRBJ2-7, with D perhaps TRBD2 (6 bases). The germline V gene encodes CDR1 MNHEY and CDR2 SVGEGT. V lost 6 bases to trimming and J lost 3 bases, with 12 bases between them. The CDR3 loop spans 13 amino acids. The CDR3 DNA reads TGTGCCAGCAGCCCATCGGGGGTCTACGAGCAGTACTTC. Translated, it gives CASSPSGVYEQYF.

This clonotype came up many times. The chain uses TRBV4-2 and TRBJ2-2; 10 bases map to TRBD2. Germline-derived CDR1 and CDR2 are LGHNA and YNFKEQ. Unmatched junction bases numbered 2, after V lost 4 bases and J lost 3 bases. This CDR3 has 15 amino acids. CDR3 sequence reads: CASSPLAGDTGELFF. CDR3 DNA: TGTGCCAGCAGCCCCCTAGCGGGGGACACCGGGGAGCTGTTTTTT.

In its sample, this clonotype was seen many times. The rearrangement links TRBV20-1 to TRBJ2-3; D is unclear. With 1 base removed from V and 4 bases from J, the gap between germline ends came to 6 bases. Germline lookup yields CDR1 DFQATT and CDR2 SNEGSKA (reference sequence). The CDR3 extends over 12 amino acids. The CDR3 loop reads CSARGQSDTQYF. CDR3 nucleotide sequence: TGCAGTGCTAGAGGGCAGTCAGATACGCAGTATTTT.

The rearrangement links TRBV11-3 to TRBJ2-5; D not resolved. The CDR3 length is 14 residues. From germline, CDR1 is SGHNT and CDR2 YENEEA. V was pared by 5 bases and J by 2 bases, with 12 bases between. DNA of the CDR3: TGTGCCAGCAGCGGGATAGCCTTACAAGAGACCCAGTACTTC. Its protein is CASSGIALQETQYF.

This clonotype was recorded at least ten times. This rearrangement joins TRBV10-3 to TRBJ2-3, with TRBD2 as a possible D gene (6 bases). This CDR3 contains 16 residues. V lost 3 bases, J lost 5 bases, and 18 bases lay in between. The germline CDR1 and CDR2 sequences are ENHRY and SYGVKD. This chain's CDR3 is CAISEPDYSDGDTQYF. DNA for the CDR3: TGTGCCATCAGTGAACCGGACTACTCTGATGGAGATACGCAGTATTTT.

This clonotype was counted many times. The chain carries TRBV6-6 and TRBJ1-1; 9 bases are a match to TRBD1. Unmatched junction bases numbered 4, after V lost 0 bases and J lost 5 bases. This CDR3 spans 15 amino acids. CDR1 is MNHNY and CDR2 is SVGAGI in the germline V gene (reference sequence). The CDR3 region has the DNA TGTGCCAGCAGTTACTCGTCCGGGACAGGGACTGAAGCTTTCTTT. Translating it yields CASSYSSGTGTEAFF.